This entry lists 20 T cell receptor beta chains sequenced from one sample in a study of T-cell reconstitution after alpha-beta-depleted transplantation in children. Construction of the TCRbeta library involved unique molecular identifiers. TCRdb reprocessed the PCR reads via MiXCR and lists one record per CDR3 protein. This sample has 210,000 or so distinct CDR3 sequences, with roughly 10% found just once. The material sequenced was PBMCs from the stem cell graft donor, taken from the stem cell graft. These receptors were taken from a human donor who donated a stem cell graft to a child with acute lymphoblastic leukemia.

This clonotype was counted many times. CDR3 protein: CASRKNYMNTEAFF. The CDR3 nucleotides are TGTGCCAGCAGGAAAAATTACATGAACACTGAAGCTTTCTTT. The V and J genes are TRBV12-3 or TRBV12-4 and TRBJ1-1; D not certain. V lost 6 bases to trimming and J lost 0 bases, with 11 bases between them. The CDR3 is 14 residues long.

The sample holds many counts of this clonotype. This sequence joins TRBV4-2 and TRBJ1-5, with a weak D call TRBD1 (6 bases). CDR1 and CDR2 from the germline V gene are LGHNA and YNFKEQ. Trimming took 1 base from V and 0 from J, leaving 7 bases between them. There are 15 residues in the CDR3. The CDR3 loop reads CASSQGQDSNQPQHF. As DNA, the CDR3 is TGTGCCAGCAGCCAAGGACAGGATAGCAATCAGCCCCAGCATTTT.

The sample holds many counts of this clonotype. The V gene is TRBV4-3, the J gene TRBJ2-5; D perhaps matches TRBD1 (5 bases). The CDR3 loop spans 14 amino acids. Germline V gives CDR1 LGHNA, CDR2 YSLEER. V was pared by 1 base and J by 5 bases, with 11 bases between. The CDR3 DNA reads TGCGCCAGCAGCCAAGCCCAGGGTGTGGAGACCCAGTACTTC. Protein product: CASSQAQGVETQYF.

In this sample, this clonotype turned up a few times. The J gene is TRBJ2-1, the V gene TRBV20-1, with 10 bases matching TRBD1. CDR1 is DFQATT and CDR2 is SNEGSKA in the germline V gene (reference sequence). With 0 bases clipped from V and 10 bases from J, the junction kept 15 bases outside the gene matches. CDR3 length: 17 amino acids. In DNA form, the CDR3 reads TGCAGTGCTAGAGAGCCGAGAGCCGGGACAGGGGCGAGAGAGCAGTTCTTC. Residues: CSAREPRAGTGAREQFF.

This clonotype was counted ten times or more. The V and J genes are TRBV20-1 and TRBJ2-5, with 9 bases aligning to TRBD2. J gave up 1 base and V 2 bases, and 8 bases lay outside the gene matches. This CDR3 comprises 16 residues. The germline gives CDR1 DFQATT, CDR2 SNEGSKA (reference sequence). CDR3 sequence: CSARRVSGGFQETQYF. The CDR3 DNA reads as TGCAGTGCTAGACGTGTTAGCGGGGGTTTCCAAGAGACCCAGTACTTC.

The sample holds many counts of this clonotype. V usage is TRBV5-5 and J usage is TRBJ1-2; tentatively, D is TRBD1 (5 bases). Trimming left V 4 bases short and J 4 bases short, with 14 bases between. In germline, CDR1 is SGHKS, CDR2 YYEKEE (reference sequence). CDR3 size: 14 residues. The CDR3 loop is CASSPPGQAYGYTF. Here the CDR3 DNA reads TGTGCCAGCAGCCCCCCGGGGCAGGCCTATGGCTACACCTTC.

This clonotype was counted many times. The V call is TRBV12-3 or TRBV12-4, the J call TRBJ1-3, with TRBD1 matching 7 bases. The CDR3 has 16 residues. Losses at the gene ends were 4 bases for V and 0 bases for J; bases not matched to a gene: 6. The CDR3 reads CASSSGQFLSGNTIYF. The CDR3, as DNA: TGTGCCAGCAGTTCGGGACAGTTCCTCTCTGGAAACACCATATATTTT.

CDR3 region: CASSYEGEQYF. CDR3 DNA: TGTGCCAGCAGTTACGAGGGAGAGCAGTACTTC. The V and J genes are TRBV6-6 and TRBJ2-7; weak D call: TRBD2 (5 bases). Germline values: CDR1 MNHNY, CDR2 SVGAGI (reference sequence). This CDR3 has 11 residues. V was shortened by 2 bases and J by 7 bases, with 6 bases between the two germline ends.

The chain has TRBV4-2 and TRBJ1-3; D might be TRBD1 (6 bases). Germline V gene data show CDR1 as LGHNA and CDR2 as YNFKEQ. The CDR3 is 17 residues long. The V and J ends lost 4 bases and 0 bases respectively, with 16 bases between them. The CDR3 region has the DNA TGTGCCAGCAGCCGCTATACAGGGTCTGACTCTGGAAACACCATATATTTT. As protein: CASSRYTGSDSGNTIYF.

Many counts were recorded for this clonotype. The J gene is TRBJ2-1, the V gene TRBV5-1; 10 bases line up with TRBD2. Germline V lookup: CDR1 SGHRS, CDR2 YFSETQ. CDR3 size: 15 residues. The V and J ends lost 4 bases and 6 bases, in that order; junction bases with no gene match: 7. The CDR3 sequence: CASSPLAGAPNEQFF. The CDR3 region has the DNA TGCGCCAGCAGCCCGCTAGCGGGGGCCCCCAATGAGCAGTTCTTC. Looking up the rest from reference TRBV5-1 and TRBJ2-1 gives the full variable domain: KAGVTQTPRYLIKTRGQQVTLSCSPISGHRSVSWYQQTPGQGLQFLFEYFSETQRNKGNFPGRFSGRQFSNSRSEMNVSTLELGDSALYLCASSPLAGAPNEQFFGPGTRLTVL.

There are many counts of this clonotype. The chain carries TRBV7-9 and TRBJ2-2, with 11 positions matching TRBD2. The CDR3 length is 16 residues. The trim removed 4 bases at V and 4 bases at J, leaving 5 bases unmatched. Per germline, CDR1 SEHNR and CDR2 FQNEAQ (reference sequence). The CDR3 region has the DNA TGTGCCAGCAGCTCCGTAGCGGGGGGGATCACCGGGGAGCTGTTTTTT. Protein sequence: CASSSVAGGITGELFF.

The sample holds many counts of this clonotype. The V gene is TRBV6-1, the J gene TRBJ1-6; TRBD1 might be the D (6 bases). This CDR3 has 16 residues. Germline V gene data show CDR1 as MNHNS and CDR2 as SASEGT. Trimming pared 7 bases from V and 6 bases from J, leaving 19 bases between. CDR3 protein: CASTGQPGARNSPLHF. Here the CDR3 DNA reads TGTGCCAGCACCGGACAGCCGGGCGCCCGTAATTCACCCCTCCACTTT.

This clonotype was observed many times. Mismatch with germline at one junction end may stem from a read error. This chain joins TRBV12-3 or TRBV12-4 and TRBJ2-5; 11 bases match TRBD2. This CDR3 has 12 amino acids. This CDR3 reads CASRLAGASPHF. In DNA, the CDR3 is TGTGCCAGCAGACTAGCGGGGGCCTCCCCCCACTTC.

The chain carries TRBV30 and TRBJ1-1; weak D call: TRBD1 (5 bases). The CDR3 contains 13 residues. Germline-derived CDR1 and CDR2 are GTSNPN and SVGIG (reference sequence). The V and J ends lost 5 bases and 3 bases respectively, with 13 bases between them. The CDR3: CAWGLRVDTEAFF. The CDR3 DNA sequence: TGTGCCTGGGGGCTCAGGGTAGACACTGAAGCTTTCTTT.

The chain links TRBV2 to TRBJ1-3; D unresolved. Trimming stripped 6 bases from V and 1 base from J, with 10 bases between. Germline lookup yields CDR1 SNHLY and CDR2 FYNNEI. The CDR3 length is 14 residues. CDR3 sequence reads: CASSPRTSGNTIYF. DNA of the CDR3: TGTGCCAGCAGCCCAAGGACGTCTGGAAACACCATATATTTT.

This CDR3 reads CSASQGGNTEAFF. The CDR3 DNA is TGCAGTGCTAGCCAGGGAGGTAACACTGAAGCTTTCTTT. This chain links TRBV20-1 with TRBJ1-1, with D maybe TRBD1 (5 bases). CDR1 DFQATT and CDR2 SNEGSKA come from the germline V gene (reference sequence). The CDR3 sequence is 13 residues long. Trimming left V 3 bases short and J 2 bases short, with 10 bases between.

This clonotype was seen many times. The chain links TRBV6-5 to TRBJ1-1, with D uncertain. The CDR3 has 13 amino acids. The germline V gene encodes CDR1 MNHEY and CDR2 SVGAGI. V was trimmed by 2 bases and J by 4 bases, leaving 8 bases between them. The CDR3 DNA is TGTGCCAGCAGTTACGGGGAGCTCACTGAAGCTTTCTTT. Its protein is CASSYGELTEAFF.

This clonotype was observed at least ten times. The rearrangement links TRBV27 to TRBJ2-1, with 9 nucleotides matching TRBD1. This CDR3 has 17 amino acids. After removal of 3 bases from V and 5 bases from J, the junction contained 11 bases not matched to a gene. The germline V gene has CDR1 MNHEY and CDR2 SMNVEV (reference sequence). The CDR3 nucleotides read TGTGCCAGCAGTTTGGGACGGGGACAGGGATCCGACAATGAGCAGTTCTTC. Translating it yields CASSLGRGQGSDNEQFF.

The chain links TRBV7-8 to TRBJ1-2, with 9 bases that match TRBD1. CDR1 is SGHVS, CDR2 FQNEAQ, per germline. The CDR3 has 15 residues. V shed 5 bases, J shed 4 bases, and the junction held 8 bases outside the gene matches. The CDR3 nucleotides are TGTGCCAGCAGCCCGGTAGGACAGGGGAGCTATGGCTACACCTTC. This codes for CASSPVGQGSYGYTF.

This clonotype was observed at least ten times. This sequence joins TRBV7-9 and TRBJ1-1, with a tentative D call TRBD1 (5 bases). V was cut by 3 bases and J by 2 bases, with 10 bases left in between. From germline, CDR1 is SEHNR and CDR2 FQNEAQ (reference sequence). This CDR3 is built from 14 residues. In DNA, the CDR3 is TGTGCCAGCAGCTTCGCAGGGAGTAACACTGAAGCTTTCTTT. Translated, it gives CASSFAGSNTEAFF.